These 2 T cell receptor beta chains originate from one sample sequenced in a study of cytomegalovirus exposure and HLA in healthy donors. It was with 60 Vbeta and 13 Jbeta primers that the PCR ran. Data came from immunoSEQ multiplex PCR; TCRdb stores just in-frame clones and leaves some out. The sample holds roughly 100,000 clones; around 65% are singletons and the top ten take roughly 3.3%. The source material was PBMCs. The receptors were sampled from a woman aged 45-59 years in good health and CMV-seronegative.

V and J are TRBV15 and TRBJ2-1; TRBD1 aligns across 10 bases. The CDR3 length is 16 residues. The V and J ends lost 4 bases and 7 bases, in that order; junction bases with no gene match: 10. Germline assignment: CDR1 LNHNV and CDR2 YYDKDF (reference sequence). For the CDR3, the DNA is TGTGCCACCAGCAACCAAGTTCGGGACAGGGGTAATGAGCAGTTCTTC. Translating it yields CATSNQVRDRGNEQFF.

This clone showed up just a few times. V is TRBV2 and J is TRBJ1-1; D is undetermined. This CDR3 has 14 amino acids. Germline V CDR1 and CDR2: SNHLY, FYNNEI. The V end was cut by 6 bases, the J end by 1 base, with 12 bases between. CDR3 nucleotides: TGTGCCAGCAGGAGTCTGGCGGGGAACACTGAAGCTTTCTTT. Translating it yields CASRSLAGNTEAFF.